This T cell receptor (beta chain) was retrieved from a study of blood T cell repertoires in COVID-19. Across the whole study: Whether acute or convalescent, the COVID-19 samples came from the United States, Italy and Spain. Sample material is recorded as cDNA or gDNA derived from T cells, B-cell-depleted T cells, or PBMCs.

Profiled with immunoSEQ multiplex PCR; TCRdb holds only in-frame clones, not every one. The sample carries fewer than 350,000 clones, 87% recorded once. The Seattle site enrolled patients during active infection and followed them longitudinally. With 4 bases clipped from V and 1 base from J, the junction kept 6 bases outside the gene matches. The CDR3 is made up of 14 amino acids. CDR1 is GTSNPN, CDR2 SVGIG, per germline (reference sequence). V and J are TRBV30 and TRBJ1-1; 7 nucleotides match TRBD1. What was sequenced was peripheral blood. The TCR sequence derives from a man between 25 and 39 years old with COVID-19, enrolled during active disease. CDR3 sequence reads: CAWMGHRGNTEAFF. Here the CDR3 DNA reads TGTGCCTGGATGGGCCACAGGGGGAACACTGAAGCTTTCTTT.